This T cell receptor (beta chain) derives from a study of shared clonotypes between healthy human individuals (TCRdb year 2020). For the study in its entirety: Two women and a few men aged 18 to 49 years were included in the cohort. For each donor, CD4 naive and CD4 memory were each given three plates, CD8 naive was given two plates, and CD8 memory was given one plate. To estimate repertoire size and how much clonotype sharing occurs between individuals, the study deeply sequenced the blood TCR repertoires of several healthy adults. To increase sequencing depth and limit assay-specific biases, TCR repertoire library preparation and sequencing were carried out by different laboratories using diverse techniques. Each donor's leukapheresis produced roughly between roughly 0.94 and 9.5 billion PBMCs. Summary of the overall study and its limitations: Clonotypes shared by all four sorted-subset donors showed higher generation probabilities than non-shared clonotypes. Rarefaction of sorted-subset datasets indicated incomplete sequencing despite the large sequencing depth. Sampling was restricted to blood, and TCR repertoires in tissue are likely to differ from TCR repertoires in blood. The genetic and exposure-history diversity represented was limited by the small number of donors. Naive subsets generally had larger estimated clonotype richness than memory subsets. Sharing across a few donors was observed for around 5% of naive CD4, 3% to 4% of naive CD8, over 2% of memory CD4, and roughly 0.43% of memory CD8 clonotypes. Based on pairwise subsampling, the degree of clonotype sharing among donors was expected to be affected by sequencing depth.

The germline V gene (reference sequence) yields SGHNT for CDR1 and YYREEE for CDR2. V loses 3 bases at its end and J loses 6 bases; junction bases beyond the gene matches: 8. Reading from cysteine to phenylalanine, the CDR3 counts 15 amino acids. The retained sequence is limited to the CDR3, 45 bases, with the frame set at the first base. This clone has only one observation. The specificity of this receptor is unknown. Base qualities are not at hand, and no much larger clone is one base apart. TCR CDR3 regions were amplified from genomic DNA by multiplex PCR using the deep immunoSEQ assay. Extracted genomic DNA from each cell subset was spread evenly across all wells of several immunoSEQ 96-well plates, with each plate serving as a replicate. For sorted subsets, roughly 200 ng of genomic DNA, equivalent to some 33,000 T cell genomes, went into each replicate PCR. Purified libraries were quantified with a Qubit 3.0 fluorometer, sized on a Bioanalyzer 2100, and re-quantified with the KAPA Library Quantification kit. Every immunoSEQ 96-well plate was sequenced on a separate single-read 150-cycle Illumina NextSeq 550 flow cell. Processing in the source paper ran as follows. Because the immunoSEQ output held only junctional sequences and lacked quality scores, the filtering could not match the filtering applied to full-length reads. Sequences were annotated with PyIR, a Python wrapper for IgBLAST v1.9, using IMGT germline references to assign V/J genes and CDR3. Any read was removed if the V/J assignment was weak (E-value above 1e-6), the CDR3 was missing, or the read contained stop codons, out-of-frame junctions, or ambiguous translated residues. V3J clonotypes were defined by identical inferred V gene, J gene, and CDR3 amino acid sequence. To compute the percentage overlap between repertoires, the number of shared unique clonotypes was divided by the size of the smaller repertoire. RTK rarefaction, the Chao1 estimator, and Recon v2.1 estimates of unobserved clonotypes were used to assess repertoire richness. OLGA was used to compute generation probabilities for all TCRbeta clonotypes that the gDNA method yielded from a handful of donors. The source is immuneACCESS, and TCRdb retained only in-frame sequences with V and J called. Part of the clones is not carried over; for the studies checked, unresolved V genes explain less than half of this, and the remainder is unexplained. V, J and clone size were drawn from that table, and D and trimming were deduced from the DNA. The sample has roughly 1.5 million clones on record, 95% to 99% of them singletons. The ten largest clones represent about 0.45% of the sample.

The donors were healthy, HIV-negative adults who had no recently reported acute infections or vaccinations. Every donor was a Caucasian adult residing in Nashville, Tennessee, USA. CD4+ T cells were enriched by magnetic negative selection; naive cells were then positively selected on CD45RA, and the negative fraction formed the memory subset. Blood was collected by leukapheresis, and PBMCs were isolated by Ficoll-Histopaque density gradient centrifugation and then cryopreserved in liquid nitrogen vapor phase. Analytical flow cytometry was used to check the purity and quantity of each magnetically sorted T cell population. From each sorted fraction, genomic DNA was isolated and quantified by UV absorbance on a Nanodrop 2000c.

The V and J genes are TRBV5-4 and TRBJ2-7, with 11 junctional bases fitting TRBD1. What was sequenced was naive CD4+ T cells sorted from blood. The cell subset or site label corresponds to: CD45RA+ positively selected. The sequence came from a man between 25 and 39 years old in good health. The DNA sequence reads TGTGCCAGCAGCTCACGGACAGGGGGCAAGGTCGAGCAGTACTTC. Its coded protein is CASSSRTGGKVEQYF.